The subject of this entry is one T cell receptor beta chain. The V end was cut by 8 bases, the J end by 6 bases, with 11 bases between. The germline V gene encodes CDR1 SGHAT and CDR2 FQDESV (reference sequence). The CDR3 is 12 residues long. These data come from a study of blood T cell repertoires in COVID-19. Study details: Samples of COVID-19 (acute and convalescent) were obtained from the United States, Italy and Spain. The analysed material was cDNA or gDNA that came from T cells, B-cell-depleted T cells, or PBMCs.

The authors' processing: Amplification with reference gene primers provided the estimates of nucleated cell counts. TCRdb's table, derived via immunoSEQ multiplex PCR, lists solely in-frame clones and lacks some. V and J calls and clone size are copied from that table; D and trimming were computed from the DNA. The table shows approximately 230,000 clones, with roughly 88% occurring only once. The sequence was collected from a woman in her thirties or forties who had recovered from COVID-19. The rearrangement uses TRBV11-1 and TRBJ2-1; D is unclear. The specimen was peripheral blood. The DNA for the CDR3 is TGTGCCAGCTCTATCATTGGCAATGAGCAGTTCTTC. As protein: CASSIIGNEQFF.